The clone carrying this T cell receptor (beta chain) was counted only a few times. The data were obtained in a study of T-cell reconstitution after alpha-beta-depleted transplantation in children. Germline V gives CDR1 MGHDK, CDR2 SYGVNS. The length of the CDR3 is 15 residues. V lost 11 bases and J lost 0, with 14 bases in between. Preparation of the TCRbeta library involved a method that used unique molecular identifiers. TCRdb reprocessed the PCR reads via MiXCR and lists one record per CDR3 protein. The table lists about 340,000 distinct CDR3 sequences, approximately 12% of them singletons. Sequences were derived from PBMCs, sampled from the stem cell graft. The receptor comes from a human donor who donated a stem cell graft to a child with Fanconi anemia. This chain connects TRBV25-1 to TRBJ2-6; no definite D call. In DNA form, the CDR3 reads TGTGCCCCCGGGCAGCTTCACTCTGGGGCCAACGTCCTGACTTTC. This codes for CAPGQLHSGANVLTF.